Reported below is one TCR beta chain. Its target antigen remains unknown. No base qualities exist here, and no much larger clone lies one base off it. From the germline V gene, CDR1 is SGDLS and CDR2 is YYNGEE. V was cut back by 0 bases and J by 5 bases, leaving a gap of 18 bases between them. The CDR3 contains 16 residues, cysteine and phenylalanine counted. Here the CDR3 DNA is all that survives: 48 bases in frame from base 1. This record belongs to a study of T cell responses to AZD1222 COVID-19 vaccine (dated by TCRdb to the early 2020s). For the study in its entirety: AZD1222 recipients with second doses at about 4 weeks or about 12 weeks were pooled, because spike-specific TCR depth and breadth did not differ between schedules. A total of approximately 250 trial participants underwent TCR sequencing, of whom 207 had received two doses of AZD1222 and 26 had received two doses of the MenACWY control vaccine. Enrollment into the trials was organized by age into subgroups of 18-55, 56-69 and 70-plus years, and those subgroups contained about 160, 30 and 59 TCR-sequenced participants, respectively. Beyond this particular receptor, the publication reports: The vaccine-associated CD4 TCRs covered the entire spike protein, and the dominant responses fell in regions 160-218 and 743-854. Only five to seven AZD1222 recipients were SARS-CoV-2 seropositive at baseline, limiting conclusions about previously exposed vaccinees. After two AZD1222 doses, both the breadth and the depth of spike-specific TCRs were significantly higher than at day 0 and than in MenACWY recipients. Participants were mostly white British and included more females than males, and it was suggested by the authors that clonal diversity may have been underestimated. Epitopes outside the regions mutated in the B.1.351 and B.1.1.7 variants were reportedly recognized by nearly half of the unique spike-specific TCRs. The 56-69-year group was small, and its depth increase did not reach significance, likely because of low power. Because no day 14 peak-response samples were available, the repertoires could be characterized only after the peak T cell response.

The CDR3 regions of human TCRbeta chains were analyzed by immunosequencing. In the source study's methods: Repertoire TCRs were checked for matches against a reference library of SARS-CoV-2-specific TCRs that had been generated using the MIRA antigen-specificity platform. Breadth was defined as the fraction of unique TCRs that were SARS-CoV-2-associated. Depth was defined as the fraction of total T cells that were SARS-CoV-2-associated. Using the MIRA data, each spike-specific TCR was assigned both to the spike region to which the TCR was reactive and to a CD4 or CD8 class. Log10-transformed breadth and depth values were compared by one-way ANOVA with Sidak's multiple comparisons tests. TCRdb took over this immuneACCESS table, retaining in-frame rearrangements with V and J assigned. Such tables are incomplete; in checked studies, under half of the missing clones stem from an unresolved V gene, and the remainder is unexplained. The V and J calls and the clone size are those of that table, but D and trimming were determined from the DNA. For this sample there are 100,000 to 140,000 clones; roughly nine tenths appear just once. About 7% of the sample rests with the top ten.

In light of the paper, this sample's time point label describes: baseline before first vaccination. Vaccinee samples came from UK trials COV001 and COV002, including a single-blind randomized controlled phase 2/3 trial of AZD1222 (ChAdOx1 nCoV-19) in healthy adults. Trial participant PBMC samples were collected at day 0 and day 28 after the second dose for TCRbeta chain sequencing. The clonotype originates from an adult in good health. The chain links TRBV9 with TRBJ2-7; the D element could tentatively be TRBD1 or TRBD2, as 7 bases agree for each. The source was peripheral blood, collected on day 0 of AZD1222 vaccination. At the DNA level, the sequence is TGTGCCAGCAGCGTAGCGGGGGGACAGCTGGGGAACGAGCAGTACTTC. The encoded protein is CASSVAGGQLGNEQYF.